Listed below are T cell receptor beta chains from one sample, sequenced in a study of identical twins. MiXCR was run by TCRdb on the 5' RACE reads, yielding one entry per CDR3 protein. The sample holds a few hundred thousand distinct CDR3 sequences, approximately 18% seen once. Sequenced sample: naive T cells sorted from blood. The receptors stem from a man aged 50-60 years in good health. Both conserved end residues are part of each CDR3. Fields, in order: V gene, clone size, J gene, D gene, CDR3 DNA, CDR3 protein. A D gene is named only where the DNA matches it firmly. Some rows mark clone size as missing; the rest say once, few, many or name a class of expanded clone.

TRBV11-1	few	TRBJ2-1	-	TGTGCCAGCAGCTTTTTAAGGACCGGGCCAAGGGATGGGGATGAGCAGTTCTTC	CASSFLRTGPRDGDEQFF
TRBV20-1	few	TRBJ1-6	-	TGCAGTGCTAGAACAGAGGTTTCCTATAATTCACCCCTCCACTTT	CSARTEVSYNSPLHF
TRBV19	few	TRBJ2-2	TRBD2	TGTGCCAGTAGGACCGGACTAGATGGTACCGGGGAGCTGTTTTTT	CASRTGLDGTGELFF
TRBV6-5	few	TRBJ1-1	-	TGTGCCAGCAGTTACTCTGCAGCCAACACTGAAGCTTTCTTT	CASSYSAANTEAFF
TRBV18	-	TRBJ2-1	TRBD2	TGTGCCAGCTCACCACTCCCTGGCGCGGGAGTGTTCTACAATGAGCAGTTCTTC	CASSPLPGAGVFYNEQFF
TRBV20-1	-	TRBJ2-3	TRBD1	TGCAGTGCTCCCCCAGGGGGAGTGGCAGATACGCAGTATTTT	CSAPPGGVADTQYF
TRBV4-3	few	TRBJ2-1	TRBD2	TGCGCCAGCAGCCCTGGGGGGACTAGCGGGGGGGCCGATGAGCAGTTCTTC	CASSPGGTSGGADEQFF
TRBV24-1	many	TRBJ2-3	TRBD2	TGTGCCACCAGTGATTTGCCTAGCGGGGCACACACAGATACGCAGTATTTT	CATSDLPSGAHTDTQYF
TRBV28	-	TRBJ2-3	TRBD2	TGTGCCAGCAGTCGAGCGGATCGTTTAGCGGGGGACACAGATACGCAGTATTTT	CASSRADRLAGDTDTQYF
TRBV20-1	many	TRBJ2-1	-	TGCAGTGCTAGAGTATCAGCATCAGTGGGGAATGAGCAGTTCTTC	CSARVSASVGNEQFF
TRBV20-1	few	TRBJ2-1	TRBD2	TGCAGTGCTAGATCCCCGACTAGCATTATCTACAATGAGCAGTTCTTC	CSARSPTSIIYNEQFF
TRBV29-1	-	TRBJ2-5	TRBD1	TGCAGCGTTAAGAGACAGGGGGTCCAAGAGACCCAGTACTTC	CSVKRQGVQETQYF
TRBV7-2	few	TRBJ2-2	-	TGTGCCAGCAGCTTGAGGGGGGGACAGATGAACACCGGGGAGCTGTTTTTT	CASSLRGGQMNTGELFF
TRBV7-2	-	TRBJ2-2	-	TGTGCCAGCAGCTTAGTGGCTTCCCCCGGGGAGCTGTTTTTT	CASSLVASPGELFF
TRBV5-1	few	TRBJ2-3	TRBD2	TGCGCCAGCAGCATGGCCGGGACTACTAGCACAGATACGCAGTATTTT	CASSMAGTTSTDTQYF
TRBV5-1	-	TRBJ2-5	TRBD1	TGCGCCAGCAGCACCGGGACAGCAGAAGAGACCCAGTACTTC	CASSTGTAEETQYF
TRBV7-8	few	TRBJ2-4	-	TGTGCCAGCAGCTTATCCCGACAGGCCCTACACGCCAAAAACATTCAGTACTTC	CASSLSRQALHAKNIQYF
TRBV20-1	-	TRBJ1-1	-	TGCAGTGCTAGTCGGGGGAGAGGCACTGAAGCTTTCTTT	CSASRGRGTEAFF
TRBV20-1	few	TRBJ2-3	TRBD2	TGCAGTGCTAGGGGACTAGCGGCTATTCGCCCCGAGAATACGCAGTATTTT	CSARGLAAIRPENTQYF
TRBV4-2	many	TRBJ2-1	TRBD2	TGTGCCAGCAGCCTATACACTAGCGAGAGCTCCTACAATGAGCAGTTCTTC	CASSLYTSESSYNEQFF
TRBV2	-	TRBJ2-1	-	TGTGCCAGCAGACTAGTGATAATCTATGAGCAGTTCTTC	CASRLVIIYEQFF
TRBV5-1	many	TRBJ2-1	TRBD2	TGCGCCAGCAGCGTGGGGTTGCTAGCGGGAATCTCCTACAATGAGCAGTTCTTC	CASSVGLLAGISYNEQFF
TRBV15	many	TRBJ2-2	TRBD1	TGTGCCACCAGCTACCGGACAGGGGGCACCGGGGAGCTGTTTTTT	CATSYRTGGTGELFF
TRBV20-1	few	TRBJ1-5	-	TGCAGTGCTAAAGAGGGCGGGGGGGCCCATAGCAATCAGCCCCAGCATTTT	CSAKEGGGAHSNQPQHF
TRBV27	many	TRBJ1-2	TRBD1	TGTGCCGCCCACAGGGGGCATGGCTATGGCTACACCTTC	CAAHRGHGYGYTF
TRBV10-3	many	TRBJ1-2	TRBD1	TGTGCCATCGGGGACAGGGGGAATAACTATGGCTACACCTTC	CAIGDRGNNYGYTF
TRBV6-1	-	TRBJ2-7	-	TGTGCCAGCAGTGAAAGTGAGAGGATTTTCGTAGAGCAGTACTTC	CASSESERIFVEQYF
TRBV11-3	-	TRBJ2-2	-	TGTGCCAGCAGCCCAGAGCCGGCGAACACCGGGGAGCTGTTTTTT	CASSPEPANTGELFF
TRBV4-3	-	TRBJ2-1	-	TGCGCCAGCAGCCAGTGGGACACCAGCTCCTACAATGAGCAGTTCTTC	CASSQWDTSSYNEQFF
TRBV20-1	few	TRBJ2-2	TRBD2	TGCAGTGCTAGAGATCGTGAGCGGGGGGCGAACACCGGGGAGCTGTTTTTT	CSARDRERGANTGELFF
TRBV2	-	TRBJ1-2	-	TGTGCCAGCAGTGGGGATGGGCTCGGCTATGGCTACACCTTC	CASSGDGLGYGYTF
TRBV7-2	few	TRBJ2-7	-	TGTGCCAGCAGCTTACATGGGGGGGCGGGATCCTACGAGCAGTACTTC	CASSLHGGAGSYEQYF
TRBV20-1	-	TRBJ2-5	TRBD2	TGCAGTGCTGGAGGGACTAGCGGGGTACAGACCCAGTACTTC	CSAGGTSGVQTQYF
TRBV9	-	TRBJ2-1	-	TGTGCCAGCAGCGTAGCGGCGGGGGCTAACAATGAGCAGTTCTTC	CASSVAAGANNEQFF
TRBV20-1	few	TRBJ2-1	-	TGCAGTGCTAGTCAGGGGACGTCCTACAATGAGCAGTTCTTC	CSASQGTSYNEQFF
TRBV5-6	few	TRBJ1-2	-	TGTGCCAGCAGTCGGGATTTTAATGGCTACACCTTC	CASSRDFNGYTF
TRBV11-1	few	TRBJ2-7	-	TGTGCCAGCAGCCCAACCCCGGGCTCCTACGAGCAGTACTTC	CASSPTPGSYEQYF
TRBV24-1	few	TRBJ2-3	-	TGTGCCACCAGTACGGCTAGCGCTAGCACAGATACGCAGTATTTT	CATSTASASTDTQYF
TRBV25-1	few	TRBJ1-2	TRBD1	TGTGCCAGCAGTGGCAGGGGGAGAAAATATGGCTACACCTTC	CASSGRGRKYGYTF
TRBV7-2	-	TRBJ1-2	TRBD1	TGTGCCAGCAGCCTTGGACAGGGCCCCTATGGCTACACCTTC	CASSLGQGPYGYTF
TRBV12-3/TRBV12-4	many	TRBJ2-3	TRBD2	TGTGCCAGCAGACAACTAGCGCTTAGCACAGATACGCAGTATTTT	CASRQLALSTDTQYF